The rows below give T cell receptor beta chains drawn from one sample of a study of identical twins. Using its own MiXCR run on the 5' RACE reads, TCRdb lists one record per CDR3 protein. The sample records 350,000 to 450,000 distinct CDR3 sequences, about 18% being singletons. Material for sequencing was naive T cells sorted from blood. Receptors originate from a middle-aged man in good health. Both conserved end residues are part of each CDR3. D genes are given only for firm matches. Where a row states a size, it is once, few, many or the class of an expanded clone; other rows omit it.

CASSLVIARRLAGIHNGQFF | TGTGCCAGCAGCTTAGTGATAGCACGGCGACTAGCGGGAATTCACAATGGGCAGTTCTTT | TRBJ2-1 | NA | TRBD2 | TRBV5-4
CASSLGGRRELFF | TGTGCCAGCAGCTTAGGGGGTCGCCGGGAGCTGTTTTTT | TRBJ2-2 | NA | NA | TRBV7-2
CASSLAGTRNEKLFF | TGCGCCAGCAGCTTGGCCGGGACACGGAATGAAAAACTGTTTTTT | TRBJ1-4 | NA | NA | TRBV5-1
CASSQDRGRASYNEQFF | TGTGCCAGCAGCCAAGATAGAGGGCGGGCCTCCTACAATGAGCAGTTCTTC | TRBJ2-1 | NA | NA | TRBV4-2
CASSQDLLNTGELFF | TGCGCCAGCAGCCAAGATCTGCTTAACACCGGGGAGCTGTTTTTT | TRBJ2-2 | few | NA | TRBV4-3
CASSFYREETQYF | TGTGCCAGCAGTTTCTACAGGGAAGAGACCCAGTACTTC | TRBJ2-5 | few | NA | TRBV28
CASSPGASLRLEQYF | TGTGCCAGCAGCCCCGGGGCCTCTCTGAGGCTCGAGCAGTACTTC | TRBJ2-7 | few | NA | TRBV7-9
CASSFLGRETQYF | TGCGCCAGCAGCTTCCTGGGGCGGGAGACCCAGTACTTC | TRBJ2-5 | NA | NA | TRBV5-1
CSTGTVSSGANVLTF | TGCAGCACCGGGACAGTGAGCTCTGGGGCCAACGTCCTGACTTTC | TRBJ2-6 | few | TRBD1 | TRBV29-1
CASSLGKTQYF | TGTGCCAGCAGTCTAGGAAAGACCCAGTACTTC | TRBJ2-5 | NA | NA | TRBV14
CASSHTGGTHYEQYF | TGTGCCAGCAGTCATACAGGGGGCACTCATTACGAGCAGTACTTC | TRBJ2-7 | many | TRBD1 | TRBV28
CAISELGVTYEQYF | TGTGCCATCAGTGAGTTAGGGGTCACCTACGAGCAGTACTTC | TRBJ2-7 | NA | NA | TRBV10-3
CATSRGRNYGYTF | TGTGCCACCAGCAGAGGACGGAACTATGGCTACACCTTC | TRBJ1-2 | many | NA | TRBV15
CSAASSDRGLEQYF | TGCAGTGCCGCATCCTCCGACAGGGGCCTCGAGCAGTACTTC | TRBJ2-7 | few | TRBD1 | TRBV20-1
CSVQGLAGGYEQFF | TGCAGCGTCCAAGGACTAGCGGGAGGCTATGAGCAGTTCTTC | TRBJ2-1 | few | TRBD2 | TRBV29-1
CASSLIAGGPSSYNEQFF | TGCGCCAGCAGTTTGATAGCGGGAGGTCCTAGCTCCTACAATGAGCAGTTCTTC | TRBJ2-1 | NA | TRBD2 | TRBV5-1
CASSQGGAGLWSDTQYF | TGCGCCAGCAGCCAAGGGGGCGCGGGCCTATGGTCAGATACGCAGTATTTT | TRBJ2-3 | NA | NA | TRBV4-3
CASSPIRDRVSPLHF | TGTGCCAGCAGCCCAATCCGAGACAGGGTTTCACCCCTCCACTTT | TRBJ1-6 | few | TRBD1 | TRBV11-2
CASTATSGTFGDEQFF | TGTGCCAGCACCGCGACGAGCGGGACGTTCGGAGATGAGCAGTTCTTC | TRBJ2-1 | NA | TRBD2 | TRBV12-3/TRBV12-4
CAISLAHGTGNYGYTF | TGTGCCATCAGTTTGGCCCACGGGACAGGAAACTATGGCTACACCTTC | TRBJ1-2 | few | TRBD1 | TRBV10-3
CASSLESQGVYGYTF | TGTGCCAGCAGCTTAGAGTCACAGGGCGTCTATGGCTACACCTTC | TRBJ1-2 | NA | NA | TRBV7-9
CAWSDGQGNSPLHF | TGTGCCTGGAGTGATGGACAGGGGAATTCACCCCTCCACTTT | TRBJ1-6 | few | TRBD1 | TRBV30
CSHTTGKEITDTQYF | TGCAGCCACACGACAGGGAAAGAAATCACAGATACGCAGTATTTT | TRBJ2-3 | NA | TRBD1 | TRBV20-1
CSVRGLAGSQYF | TGCAGTGTCAGAGGGCTAGCGGGCTCGCAGTACTTC | TRBJ2-7 | few | TRBD2 | TRBV20-1
CAISRDRGNYEQYF | TGTGCCATCAGCAGGGACAGGGGGAACTACGAGCAGTACTTC | TRBJ2-7 | few | TRBD1 | TRBV10-3
CASSPGQVTYEQYF | TGTGCCAGCAGCCCCGGACAGGTGACCTACGAGCAGTACTTC | TRBJ2-7 | many | TRBD1 | TRBV9
CAISESWEGRGEQYF | TGTGCCATCAGTGAGTCGTGGGAGGGCCGTGGAGAGCAGTACTTC | TRBJ2-7 | many | TRBD2 | TRBV10-3
CASSRGLAEANEQFF | TGTGCCAGCAGCCGCGGACTAGCGGAAGCAAATGAGCAGTTCTTC | TRBJ2-1 | NA | TRBD2 | TRBV3-1
CASSIYRGQPGYEQYF | TGTGCCAGCAGCATTTACCGGGGGCAGCCCGGCTACGAGCAGTACTTC | TRBJ2-7 | many | NA | TRBV5-6
CASRGTSGPTDTQYF | TGCGCCAGCAGGGGGACTAGCGGTCCCACAGATACGCAGTATTTT | TRBJ2-3 | many | TRBD2 | TRBV4-1
CASSITGTGGNEQFF | TGTGCCAGCAGCATCACCGGGACAGGGGGCAATGAGCAGTTCTTC | TRBJ2-1 | NA | TRBD1 | TRBV7-3
CSVTTGYDQPQHF | TGCAGCGTTACGACAGGGTATGATCAGCCCCAGCATTTT | TRBJ1-5 | NA | TRBD1 | TRBV29-1